What follows are 9 T cell receptor beta chains derived from one specimen sequenced in a study of CD8+CD57+ T cells in acquired aplastic anemia. TCR beta VDJ combinations and CDR3 sequences were profiled from genomic DNA. TCRdb reprocessed the reads via MiXCR and lists one record per CDR3 protein. The sample includes about 81,000 distinct CDR3 sequences, less than 60% of them seen just once. Sequencing was performed on sorted CD4+, CD8+, or CD8+CD57+ T cells (not recorded which) from PBMCs. The receptors here all came from a human donor in good health, serving as a control.

The chain employs TRBV12-5 and TRBJ2-7; TRBD2 aligns across 9 bases. Trimming took 5 bases from V and 0 from J; bases not matched to a gene: 8. The CDR3 spans 16 residues. The germline gives CDR1 LGHNT, CDR2 FRNRAP. The CDR3: CASGPGASGISYEQYF. CDR3 DNA: TGTGCTAGTGGTCCGGGGGCTAGCGGGATCTCCTACGAGCAGTACTTC.

V gene TRBV29-1 combines with J gene TRBJ2-7, with a possible D match to TRBD2 (6 bases). Trimming shortened V by 1 base and J by 4 bases, and 14 bases separated the two germline ends. CDR3 length equals 14 residues. The germline CDR1 and CDR2 sequences are SQVTM and ANQGSEA. The CDR3 DNA sequence: TGCAGCGTTGAAGGCGGGACTCCCCCATACGAGCAGTACTTC. This encodes CSVEGGTPPYEQYF.

This clonotype was detected many times. The CDR3 here is CATSDPLAGAYNEQFF. CDR3 coding DNA: TGTGCCACCAGTGACCCCCTAGCGGGAGCCTACAATGAGCAGTTCTTC. The J gene is TRBJ2-1, the V gene TRBV24-1; 10 nucleotides agree with TRBD2. The V gene's germline CDR1 is KGHDR and CDR2 SFDVKD. With V trimmed by 4 bases and J by 2 bases, 4 bases remained unmatched. This CDR3 spans 16 amino acids.

This clonotype was detected ten times or more. The V call is TRBV25-1, the J call TRBJ2-3, with 10 bases that match TRBD2. After removal of 4 bases from V and 4 bases from J, the junction contained 5 bases not matched to a gene. This CDR3 is built from 15 residues. Per germline, CDR1 MGHDK and CDR2 SYGVNS. CDR3 nucleotide sequence: TGTGCCAGCAGTGCCCTAGCGGGAGAGGCAGATACGCAGTATTTT. Encoded protein: CASSALAGEADTQYF.

In this sample, this clonotype turned up once. The genes are TRBV3-1 and TRBJ2-1, with TRBD2 matching over 10 bases. The CDR3 spans 17 residues. Germline V gene data show CDR1 as LGHDT and CDR2 as YNNKEL (reference sequence). V lost 0 bases and J lost 5; bases outside the gene matches: 7. The CDR3 loop reads CASSQDVGTSVDNEQFF. CDR3 coding DNA: TGTGCCAGCAGCCAAGACGTAGGGACTAGCGTAGACAATGAGCAGTTCTTC.

Ten or more counts support this clonotype. This rearrangement joins TRBV11-3 to TRBJ2-1; D may be TRBD1 (5 bases). V lost 4 bases and J lost 9, with 7 bases in between. CDR1 SGHNT and CDR2 YENEEA come from the germline V gene. The CDR3 extends over 11 amino acids. In nucleotides, the CDR3 is TGTGCCAGCAGCTGGGGCGTTGAGCAGTTCTTC. It translates to CASSWGVEQFF.

This rearrangement joins TRBV5-8 to TRBJ2-5; D is uncertain. The germline CDR1 and CDR2 sequences are SGHTS and YDEGEE. Trimming cost V 4 bases and J 0 bases, with 7 bases left between them. The CDR3 consists of 13 residues. The CDR3: CASSQDHQETQYF. DNA for the CDR3: TGTGCCAGCAGCCAGGACCACCAAGAGACCCAGTACTTC.

The chain couples TRBV24-1 to TRBJ2-3; 8 positions agree with TRBD2. Looked up from germline, CDR1 is KGHDR and CDR2 is SFDVKD. Trimming removed 11 bases from V and 4 bases from J; junction bases left unmatched: 16. This CDR3 is 16 amino acids long. The DNA for the CDR3 is TGTGCCAGTGGTATAGCCCAGTTGCGGGGGGCAGATACGCAGTATTTT. This sequence encodes CASGIAQLRGADTQYF.

This clonotype was counted many times. V is TRBV19 and J is TRBJ1-1; D is perhaps TRBD1 (5 bases). The germline V gene encodes CDR1 LNHDA and CDR2 SQIVND (reference sequence). This CDR3 region has 14 residues. Trimming removed 7 bases from V and 1 base from J, with 13 bases in between. The DNA of the CDR3 is TGTGCCAGTACGATGCGACAGTCGAACACTGAAGCTTTCTTT. It codes for CASTMRQSNTEAFF.